This T cell receptor (beta chain) comes out of a study of T cell responses to AZD1222 COVID-19 vaccine. Study outcomes and limitations: No day 14 peak samples; only post-peak repertoires were characterized. Once two AZD1222 doses were given, Spike-specific TCR breadth and depth went up.

Produced via immunoSEQ multiplex PCR; TCRdb's table is partial and in-frame only. The sample has 80,000 or so clones, 92% seen once. About this clone: Its specificity is unknown.

Germline V CDR1 and CDR2: PRHDT, FYEKMQ (reference sequence). Trimming cost V 3 bases and J 0 bases; bases outside gene matches: 9. The CDR3 runs to 17 residues. The gene calls are TRBV13 and TRBJ2-3; TRBD2 matches 7 bases. Sample: peripheral blood, taken 28 days after the second AZD1222 dose. This clonotype was obtained from an adult who received the AZD1222 COVID-19 vaccine. CDR3: CASSFGLGRLSTDTQYF. The CDR3 nucleotides are TGTGCCAGCAGCTTTGGACTAGGGCGTCTTAGCACAGATACGCAGTATTTT.